This TCR beta chain was observed in a study of blood T cell repertoires in COVID-19. The CDR3 consists of 17 residues. Germline CDR1 and CDR2: SGHNT and YYREEE (reference sequence). Trimming cost V 4 bases and J 1 base; bases outside gene matches: 8. Per the original data handling: Reference gene primer amplification gave estimated nucleated cell counts. Here immunoSEQ multiplex PCR was the method, and the copy in TCRdb shows in-frame clones only, minus some. D and trimming come from the DNA, and the V and J calls and clone size come from that table. The sample shows under 130,000 clones, less than 90% of them seen only once.

The genes are TRBV5-4 and TRBJ2-6; 7 nucleotides align to TRBD1. The sequence was obtained from a human donor in a cohort sampled during active COVID-19. Sequencing was carried out using peripheral blood. The CDR3 spells CASSIDRASSGANVLTF. The DNA of the CDR3 is TGTGCCAGCAGCATAGACAGGGCTTCGTCTGGGGCCAACGTCCTGACTTTC.